The clone carrying this T cell receptor (beta chain) was picked up one time. The data were obtained in a study of sequential checkpoint blockade in melanoma. CDR1 and CDR2 from the germline V gene are PRHDT and FYEKMQ (reference sequence). V dropped 5 bases and J dropped 7 bases, with 11 bases sitting between them. CDR3 length equals 12 residues. The treatment was: randomized to nivolumab then ipilimumab (arm A) or the reverse (arm B). Sequencing was performed with immunoSEQ multiplex PCR; in TCRdb, only in-frame clones are kept and a portion is missing. The profile covers under 45,000 clones, with approximately 84% appearing a single time and 5.5% to 7% taken by the ten largest.

Material: CD8+ T cells sorted from blood (inferred from file names), obtained from a patient given nivolumab and ipilimumab in sequence. The receptor was derived from a human donor with melanoma. The chain recombines TRBV13 with TRBJ1-1; D possibly corresponds to TRBD1 (6 bases). In DNA, the CDR3 is TGTGCCAGCAGCCCAACAGGGATTGAAGCTTTCTTT. It is translated as CASSPTGIEAFF.